The 15 T cell receptor beta chains below come from one sample, sequenced in a study of beta chain features in type 1 diabetes. Notes on the study in general: Shortening that was moderate but significant affected the TCRB CDR3s of Type 1 diabetes patients in all four CD4+ subsets.

Reverse transcribing all isolated RNA meant expressed TCRB transcripts were sequenced. TCRdb's table, derived via immunoSEQ multiplex PCR, lists solely in-frame clones and lacks some. The sample carries about 700,000 clones, around 15% recorded once. These TCRs' antigens remain unknown. Sequenced sample: naive CD4+ T cells from blood. Receptors originate from a man aged 18 to 30 with type 1 diabetes.

The table lists this clone with a few counts. The chain recombines TRBV9 with TRBJ2-2, with D possibly called TRBD1 or TRBD2 (5 bases each). The V end was cut by 4 bases, the J end by 0 bases, with 19 bases between. The germline CDR1 and CDR2 sequences are SGDLS and YYNGEE. The CDR3 totals 18 residues. CDR3 amino acids: CASSRWDGPNPNTGELFF. CDR3 in DNA: TGTGCCAGCAGCCGTTGGGACGGCCCTAACCCGAACACCGGGGAGCTGTTTTTT.

The J gene is TRBJ2-7, the V gene TRBV25-1; D is ambiguous. V lost 6 bases, J lost 7 bases, and 16 bases lay in between. CDR1 is MGHDK and CDR2 is SYGVNS in the germline V gene. The CDR3 runs 13 residues. CDR3 coding DNA: TGTGCCAGCAGGCTGGGTACACACAGAGAGCAGTACTTC. Amino acid sequence: CASRLGTHREQYF.

This rearrangement joins TRBV28 to TRBJ2-1; 11 nucleotides line up with TRBD2. The ends lost 5 bases at V and 3 bases at J; junction bases unmatched: 6. The CDR3 runs to 16 residues. CDR1 and CDR2 (germline): MDHEN, SYDVKM. CDR3 bases: TGTGCCAGCAGTGGACTAGCGGGCATACACTACAATGAGCAGTTCTTC. Translation gives CASSGLAGIHYNEQFF.

The gene calls are TRBV25-1 and TRBJ2-5, with TRBD1 matching 10 bases. J was trimmed by 2 bases and V by 4 bases; bases with no gene match: 10. Germline V gene data show CDR1 as MGHDK and CDR2 as SYGVNS. CDR3 length: 17 residues. CDR3 loop: CASSAAPGTGDQETQYF. Here the CDR3 DNA reads TGTGCCAGCAGTGCGGCCCCCGGGACAGGGGATCAAGAGACCCAGTACTTC. Complete variable domain (other parts from reference TRBV25-1 and TRBJ2-5): EADIYQTPRYLVIGTGKKITLECSQTMGHDKMYWYQQDPGMELHLIHYSYGVNSTEKGDLSSESTVSRIRTEHFPLTLESARPSHTSQYLCASSAAPGTGDQETQYFGPGTRLLVL.

This clone has more than one count but fewer than ten. The rearrangement links TRBV7-2 to TRBJ2-5, with 12 positions matching TRBD2. Germline-derived CDR1 and CDR2 are SGHTA and FQGNSA. V shed 5 bases, J shed 5 bases, and the junction held 12 bases outside the gene matches. The CDR3 has 17 amino acids. The CDR3, as DNA: TGTGCCAGCAGCCCCTCTAGCGGGGGGGCTGGCCGGGAGACCCAGTACTTC. Amino acid sequence: CASSPSSGGAGRETQYF.

This clone was picked up a small number of times. The sample carries other DNA sequences with the same CDR3. This chain connects TRBV30 to TRBJ1-5, with D uncertain. CDR1 and CDR2 (germline): GTSNPN, SVGIG (reference sequence). The CDR3 extends over 13 amino acids. Trimming stripped 0 bases from V and 4 bases from J, with 7 bases between. The CDR3 reads CAWSVRGNQPQHF. The CDR3 coding sequence is TGTGCCTGGAGTGTTCGTGGGAATCAGCCCCAGCATTTT. The full variable domain, with the rest looked up from reference TRBV30 and TRBJ1-5, is SQTIHQWPATLVQPVGSPLSLECTVEGTSNPNLYWYRQAAGRGLQLLFYSVGIGQISSEVPQNLSASRPQDRQFILSSKKLLLSDSGFYLCAWSVRGNQPQHFGDGTRLSIL.

This clone was counted a few times. The gene calls are TRBV5-1 and TRBJ2-7, with D hard to call. The germline CDR1 and CDR2 sequences are SGHRS and YFSETQ. V was clipped by 0 bases and J by 4 bases, with 5 bases between them. The length of the CDR3 is 12 residues. The CDR3 is CASSLGLYEQYF. The CDR3 nucleotides are TGCGCCAGCAGCTTGGGACTTTACGAGCAGTACTTC. The whole variable domain, remainder taken from reference TRBV5-1 and TRBJ2-7, is KAGVTQTPRYLIKTRGQQVTLSCSPISGHRSVSWYQQTPGQGLQFLFEYFSETQRNKGNFPGRFSGRQFSNSRSEMNVSTLELGDSALYLCASSLGLYEQYFGPGTRLTVT.

V is TRBV7-2 and J is TRBJ2-7; no definite D call. The CDR3 sequence is 16 residues long. CDR1 and CDR2 (germline): SGHTA, FQGNSA. The V end lost 0 bases, the J end lost 2 bases, and 14 bases lay between the germline ends. The CDR3 coding sequence is TGTGCCAGCAGCTTAGCGTATGGGCCCACTCCCTACGAGCAGTACTTC. Translated, it gives CASSLAYGPTPYEQYF.

This clone has more than one count but fewer than ten. The sample has other DNA sequences that encode this CDR3 too. The chain couples TRBV7-9 to TRBJ2-1; D unclear. The CDR3 consists of 11 residues. Trimming removed 0 bases at V and 10 bases at J, with 4 bases between. CDR1 is SEHNR, CDR2 FQNEAQ, per germline (reference sequence). CDR3 coding DNA: TGTGCCAGCAGCTTAGCGTCAGAGCAGTTCTTC. It yields the protein CASSLASEQFF. The entire variable domain, with the rest obtained from reference TRBV7-9 and TRBJ2-1, is as follows: DTGVSQNPRHKITKRGQNVTFRCDPISEHNRLYWYRQTLGQGPEFLTYFQNEAQLEKSRLLSDRFSAERPKGSFSTLEIQRTEQGDSAMYLCASSLASEQFFGPGTRLTVL.

This clone has more than one count but fewer than ten. The rearrangement joins TRBV10-1 to TRBJ2-1; 9 bases fit TRBD1. Trimming removed 6 bases from V and 6 bases from J; junction bases left unmatched: 9. The germline CDR1 and CDR2 sequences are WNHNN and SYGVQD (reference sequence). The CDR3 has 15 residues. Written as DNA, the CDR3 is TGCGCCAGCAGCACCGGGACAGGGAATTTCAATGAGCAGTTCTTC. It encodes CASSTGTGNFNEQFF.

This rearrangement joins TRBV5-1 to TRBJ2-5, with a weak D call TRBD1 (6 bases). Trimming removed 6 bases from V and 5 bases from J, with 11 bases in between. CDR3 length equals 12 residues. CDR1 is SGHRS and CDR2 is YFSETQ in the germline V gene. The CDR3 is CASNREGETQYF. CDR3 DNA: TGCGCCAGCAACAGGGAAGGGGAGACCCAGTACTTC.

This clone turned up a few times. The chain is built from TRBV25-1 and TRBJ2-7, with D hard to call. This CDR3 region has 12 residues. Germline V CDR1 and CDR2: MGHDK, SYGVNS. With 3 bases removed from V and 7 bases from J, the gap between germline ends came to 10 bases. The CDR3 region has the DNA TGTGCCAGCAGTGAGTCCGGCCTAGAGCAGTACTTC. This gives the protein CASSESGLEQYF.

This clone was seen more than once but under ten times. This chain joins TRBV7-6 and TRBJ1-4, with no clear D. The CDR3 totals 14 residues. Germline V gene data show CDR1 as SGHVS and CDR2 as FNYEAQ. Trimming took off 4 bases at V and 8 bases at J, with 14 bases between the two ends. CDR3 region: CASSSASLGEKLFF. For the CDR3, the DNA is TGTGCCAGCAGCTCCGCTTCACTGGGCGAAAAACTGTTTTTT.

The chain carries TRBV5-6 and TRBJ1-4; the match to TRBD1 covers 7 bases. V trimming: 1 base; J trimming: 8 bases; junction bases outside the gene matches: 2. The CDR3 consists of 13 residues. CDR1 is SGHDT, CDR2 YYEEEE, per germline. CDR3 residues: CASSLSTGEKLFF. CDR3 coding DNA: TGTGCCAGCAGCTTGTCGACAGGGGAAAAACTGTTTTTT.

The V gene is TRBV2, the J gene TRBJ2-5, with D perhaps being TRBD1 or TRBD2 (5 bases each). The CDR3 covers 14 residues. Per germline, CDR1 SNHLY and CDR2 FYNNEI. The germline V and J ends were trimmed by 11 bases and 1 base, with 17 bases remaining between them. CDR3 DNA: TGTGCCGGCCACAAGGGGACGATCCAAGAGACCCAGTACTTC. It specifies CAGHKGTIQETQYF.